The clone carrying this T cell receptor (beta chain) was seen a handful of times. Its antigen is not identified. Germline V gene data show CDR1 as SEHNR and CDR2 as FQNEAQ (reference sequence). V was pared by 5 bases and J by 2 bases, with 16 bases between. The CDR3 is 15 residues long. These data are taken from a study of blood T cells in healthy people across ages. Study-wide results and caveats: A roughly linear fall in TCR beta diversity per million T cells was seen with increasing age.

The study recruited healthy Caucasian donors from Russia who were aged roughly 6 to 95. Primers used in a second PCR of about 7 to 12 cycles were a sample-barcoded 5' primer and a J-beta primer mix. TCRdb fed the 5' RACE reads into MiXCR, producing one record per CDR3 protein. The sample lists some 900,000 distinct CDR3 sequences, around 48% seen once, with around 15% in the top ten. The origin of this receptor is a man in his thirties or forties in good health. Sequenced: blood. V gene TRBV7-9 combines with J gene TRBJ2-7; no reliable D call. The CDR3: CASSPLGRQAYEQYF. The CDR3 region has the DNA TGTGCCAGCAGCCCCCTCGGACGGCAAGCCTACGAGCAGTACTTC. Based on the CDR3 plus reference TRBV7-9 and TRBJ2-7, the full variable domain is DTGVSQNPRHKITKRGQNVTFRCDPISEHNRLYWYRQTLGQGPEFLTYFQNEAQLEKSRLLSDRFSAERPKGSFSTLEIQRTEQGDSAMYLCASSPLGRQAYEQYFGPGTRLTVT.